The subject of this entry is one TCR beta chain. What it recognizes is unknown. The sample comes from a study of cytomegalovirus exposure and HLA in healthy donors. Notes on the study in general: Relative to the roughly 690-donor mean, N-insertions were reportedly fewer in an Asian-associated ancestry cluster in a later analysis. In a later analysis, at a false discovery rate of 0.05, 16,951 TCR beta sequences were associated with HLA alleles.

Amplification used 60 Vbeta primers and 13 Jbeta primers. Assay used: immunoSEQ multiplex PCR; TCRdb lists only in-frame clones, some missing. The profile shows around 110,000 clones, 75% to 90% of them singletons. The sequence came from a man younger than 45 in good health and CMV-seronegative. Material: PBMCs.

In DNA, the CDR3 is TGTGCCAGCAGTCCACTCGGGTCCCACGAGCAGTACTTC. Its translation is CASSPLGSHEQYF. This sequence joins TRBV6-5 and TRBJ2-7; D ambiguous. Between the trimmed V and J ends, which lost 5 bases and 5 bases, there was a span of 13 bases. The CDR3 is 13 amino acids. The germline V gene has CDR1 MNHEY and CDR2 SVGAGI.